This T cell receptor beta chain was profiled in a study of T cells in Graves' hyperthyroidism and ophthalmopathy. Amplification of TCR beta CDR3 regions used RNA as the template. The HTBI primer set drove a first-round RT-PCR of the TCR CDR3. From the multiplex PCR reads, TCRdb called clonotypes with MiXCR, one entry per CDR3 protein. The table lists hundreds of thousands of distinct CDR3 sequences, approximately 15% of them singletons. With V trimmed by 6 bases and J by 9 bases, 9 bases remained unmatched. The CDR3 has 14 residues. CDR1 is LNHNV and CDR2 is YYDKDF in the germline V gene (reference sequence). Around 10 ml of fresh peripheral blood supplied the PBMCs.

The sample consisted of blood. The chain links TRBV15 to TRBJ2-1; TRBD2 matches 9 bases. This TCR came from a woman aged 18-35 years with Graves' hyperthyroidism. CDR3 sequence: CATRGSGRRAEQFF. The CDR3 coding sequence is TGTGCCACCAGAGGCAGCGGGAGGAGGGCTGAGCAGTTCTTC.